This TCR beta chain comes out of a study of a mutant IDH1 vaccine in newly diagnosed glioma. Concerning this clone itself: What it recognizes is unknown.

Indicated time point: week 47, end of study. The content of each vaccine dose was 300 ug of mutant IDH1 20-mer peptide, and topical imiquimod accompanied it. V was cut by 8 bases and J by 6 bases, with 17 bases left in between. CDR3 length equals 14 residues. CDR1 is MNHNS, CDR2 SASEGT, per germline. Profiled with immunoSEQ multiplex PCR; TCRdb holds only in-frame clones, not every one. The sample shows fewer than 35,000 clones, 84% of them seen only once. The receptor comes from a man between 25 and 39 years old with glioma. The sample in question was PBMCs, obtained from a glioma patient whose treatment included an IDH1 peptide vaccine. The rearrangement links TRBV6-1 to TRBJ2-1, with D possibly TRBD2 on 7 matching bases. The CDR3 loop is CASGAERGGNEQFF. For the CDR3, the DNA is TGTGCCAGCGGCGCGGAGAGGGGGGGCAATGAGCAGTTCTTC.